Listed below are T cell receptor beta chains from one sample, sequenced in a study of control samples from healthy donors and cancer patients. Assay used: immunoSEQ multiplex PCR; TCRdb lists only in-frame clones, some missing. The data contain tens of thousands of clones, about 87% of them singletons. The sequenced material came from PBMCs. All receptors derive from a woman aged 55-70 years with head and neck cancer. CDR3s include the opening cysteine and the closing phenylalanine or tryptophan. Fields, in order: V gene, D gene, CDR3 length, J gene, clone size, CDR3 protein, CDR3 DNA. A D gene is named only where the DNA matches it firmly. Clone size is shown for a subset of rows, as once, few, many or a class of expanded clone.

TRBV6-5,NA,13,TRBJ2-3,NA,CASSTDSTDTQYF,TGTGCCAGCAGCACCGATAGCACAGATACGCAGTATTTT
TRBV7-3,NA,15,TRBJ2-1,NA,CASSLTIAGNNEQFF,TGTGCCAGCAGCTTAACTATTGCAGGGAACAATGAGCAGTTCTTC
TRBV9,NA,19,TRBJ1-5,NA,CASSVVCRFGLYSNQPQHF,TGTGCCAGCAGCGTAGTTTGCAGATTCGGGCTTTATAGCAATCAGCCCCAGCATTTT
TRBV13,TRBD2,22,TRBJ2-3,NA,CASSLSNILAPRKPSSTDTQYF,TGTGCCAGCAGCTTAAGCAACATACTAGCGCCACGCAAACCCTCTAGCACAGATACGCAGTATTTT
TRBV6-6,NA,15,TRBJ2-1,NA,CASSPPRTAYNEQFF,TGTGCCAGCAGCCCCCCCCGGACAGCCTACAATGAGCAGTTCTTC
TRBV5-4,NA,12,TRBJ2-2,once,CASSLNTGELFF,TGTGCCAGCAGTTTAAACACCGGGGAGCTGTTTTTT
TRBV5-1,TRBD2,15,TRBJ2-5,NA,CASSVLAGVGETQYF,TGCGCCAGCAGCGTACTAGCGGGAGTAGGAGAGACCCAGTACTTC
TRBV7-8,TRBD1,15,TRBJ1-3,NA,CASSLSTGGGNTIYF,TGTGCCAGCAGTCTTTCGACAGGGGGAGGAAACACCATATATTTT
TRBV2,TRBD1,15,TRBJ1-2,NA,CASSGRDRGSWGYTF,TGTGCCAGCAGTGGCCGGGACAGGGGATCGTGGGGCTACACCTTC
TRBV6-5,TRBD2,14,TRBJ2-5,NA,CASSLAGGQETQYF,TGTGCCAGCAGTCTAGCGGGAGGGCAAGAGACCCAGTACTTC
TRBV6-2/TRBV6-3,NA,18,TRBJ1-5,NA,CASSYSPDGSYSNQPQHF,TGTGCCAGCAGTTACTCGCCGGACGGATCTTATAGCAATCAGCCCCAGCATTTT
TRBV14,NA,13,TRBJ2-7,NA,CASSQVGAVEQYF,TGTGCCAGCAGCCAAGTGGGGGCCGTCGAGCAGTACTTC
TRBV6-5,NA,12,TRBJ2-7,NA,CAAARGFYEQYF,TGTGCCGCAGCCCGGGGGTTCTACGAGCAGTACTTC
TRBV25-1,NA,17,TRBJ1-3,once,CASSDFLGGASGNTIYF,TGTGCCAGCAGTGACTTTTTGGGGGGCGCGAGTGGAAACACCATATATTTT
TRBV3-1/TRBV3-2,NA,18,TRBJ2-7,few,CASSQFTVWGDPSYEQYF,TGTGCCAGCAGCCAATTTACGGTTTGGGGCGACCCCTCCTACGAGCAGTACTTC
TRBV16,TRBD1,13,TRBJ2-7,NA,CASNGQGGSEQYF,TGTGCCAGCAACGGACAGGGAGGTTCCGAGCAGTACTTC
TRBV7-2,NA,14,TRBJ2-1,NA,CASSSRLAYNEQFF,TGTGCCAGCAGCTCTCGACTAGCCTACAATGAGCAGTTCTTC
TRBV6-1,TRBD2,15,TRBJ2-7,NA,CASSEGTSGIGEQYF,TGTGCCAGCAGTGAGGGGACTAGCGGGATCGGCGAGCAGTACTTC
TRBV29-1,TRBD2,15,TRBJ2-7,NA,CSVVGLAGASYEQYF,TGCAGCGTCGTAGGACTAGCGGGAGCCTCCTACGAGCAGTACTTC
TRBV30,NA,13,TRBJ1-1,NA,CAWSLGREAEAFF,TGTGCCTGGAGCCTCGGCAGGGAGGCTGAAGCTTTCTTT
TRBV15,NA,14,TRBJ1-4,NA,CATSRNRANEKLFF,TGTGCCACCAGCAGAAACAGGGCGAATGAAAAACTGTTTTTT
TRBV21-1,NA,21,TRBJ2-7,NA,CASSKKSASTAKNRTDYEQYF,TGTGCCAGCAGCAAAAAAAGTGCTTCGACCGCGAAAAATAGAACCGACTACGAGCAGTACTTC
TRBV3-1/TRBV3-2,NA,15,TRBJ1-4,NA,CASRGGGQANEKLFF,TGTGCCAGCAGGGGAGGGGGGCAGGCTAATGAAAAACTGTTTTTT
TRBV6-2/TRBV6-3,TRBD1,15,TRBJ2-7,once,CASSYQGQGNYEQYF,TGTGCCAGCAGTTACCAGGGACAGGGGAACTACGAGCAGTACTTC
TRBV5-4,NA,14,TRBJ2-5,NA,CASSLKGGRETQYF,TGTGCCAGCAGCTTGAAGGGGGGGCGGGAGACCCAGTACTTC
TRBV27,NA,15,TRBJ2-1,NA,CASRERGTAYNEQFF,TGTGCCAGCAGAGAGCGGGGGACAGCCTACAATGAGCAGTTCTTC
TRBV6-5,TRBD1,12,TRBJ2-3,NA,CASSLTGDTQYF,TGTGCCAGCAGCCTGACAGGGGATACGCAGTATTTT
TRBV27,NA,12,TRBJ1-2,NA,CASSKEGGGYTF,TGTGCCAGCAGTAAAGAGGGGGGGGGCTACACCTTC
TRBV9,NA,13,TRBJ2-2,medium-sized,CASSVGGAGELFF,TGTGCCAGCAGCGTAGGCGGGGCCGGGGAGCTGTTTTTT